The clone carrying this T cell receptor beta chain is termed large. Its antigen is undetermined. This record belongs to a study of spatial heterogeneity in lung cancer. Background on the study: Detected sequences consistently included more beta-chain ones than alpha-chain ones. There were, on average, more than eight raw-read appearances for each unique TCR and UMI combination.

Study findings and constraints: Expanded alpha and beta TCR counts within tumors tracked tumor mutation counts.

Indicated time point: sample taken at primary tumor resection. Approximately 70 TRACERx patients with early, untreated non-small cell lung cancer donated samples. Whole RNA obtained from tumor, nontumor lung or frozen PBMC underwent sequencing without sorting. TCRdb reanalysed the 5' RACE reads using MiXCR and keeps one entry per CDR3 protein. The sample has a few thousand distinct CDR3 sequences; approximately 7.9% are singletons. This clonotype was obtained from a male donor with early-stage non-small cell lung cancer. The sample consisted of lung tumor tissue, taken at surgery.

CDR3 sequence reads: CASSLQGYYNEQFF. In DNA, the CDR3 is TGTGCCAGCTCACTGCAGGGATATTACAATGAGCAGTTCTTC. The V call is TRBV18, the J call TRBJ2-1; TRBD1 might be the D (5 bases). Germline assignment: CDR1 KGHSH and CDR2 LQKENI. CDR3 length: 14 amino acids. Trimming took off 4 bases at V and 4 bases at J, with 11 bases between the two ends.